This TCR beta chain stems from a study of beta chain features in type 1 diabetes. Findings and caveats of the study: The naive, central memory and Treg TCRB repertoires of patients appeared to be more similar to one another than those of healthy donors.

All of the sorted populations showed purity greater than 98%. Comment on this clone: Its antigen is not known.

What was sequenced were expressed TCRB transcripts, since all of the isolated RNA had been reverse transcribed. The repertoire was sequenced with immunoSEQ multiplex PCR; TCRdb's copy has only in-frame clones and lacks some. The sample yields under 250,000 clones, 25% to 35% seen once. CDR3 length equals 14 residues. V gave up 5 bases and J gave up 3 bases; unmatched junction bases: 7. CDR1 MDHEN and CDR2 SYDVKM come from the germline V gene. Material for sequencing was central memory CD4+ T cells from blood. This TCR derives from a man aged 25 to 40 in good health. This chain joins TRBV28 and TRBJ2-7, with 7 bases aligning to TRBD1. CDR3 in amino acids: CASSQVGTVYEQYF. CDR3 nucleotide sequence: TGTGCCAGCAGTCAGGTGGGGACAGTCTACGAGCAGTACTTC.